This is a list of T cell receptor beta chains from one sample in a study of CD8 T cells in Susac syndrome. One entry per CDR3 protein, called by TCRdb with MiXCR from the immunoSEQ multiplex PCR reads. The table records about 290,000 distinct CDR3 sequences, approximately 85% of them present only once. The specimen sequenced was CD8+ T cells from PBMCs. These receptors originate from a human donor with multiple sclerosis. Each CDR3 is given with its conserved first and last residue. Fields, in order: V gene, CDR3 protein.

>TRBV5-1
CASSIDLGWANVLTF
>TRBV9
CASSSPRDREMNTEAFF
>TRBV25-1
CASSETGVNTEAFF
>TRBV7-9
CASSRGTGGRDYEQYF
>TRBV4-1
CASSQDLGSYEQYF
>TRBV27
CASTDRVTEAFF
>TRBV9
CASSVTGGADEQYF
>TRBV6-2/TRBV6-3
CASSTGTGDYEQYF
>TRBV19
CASSILLAYSNNEQFF
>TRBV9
CASSSRLRGGVRELFF
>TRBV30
CAWSVGVGSYEQYF
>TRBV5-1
CASSTEGASWVDTQYF
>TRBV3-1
CASSPPPHLVKTPEETQYF
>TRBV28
CASRIRRYTNPEAFF
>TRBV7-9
CASSWPRDRGNTEAFF
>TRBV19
CASSIDRVARGLHNEQFF
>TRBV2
CASSEIQPSTISYEQYF
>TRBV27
CASSEQGYSGNTIYF
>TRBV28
CASSSRSPTDTQYF
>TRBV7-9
CASSSNREETQYF
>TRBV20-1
CSARGHTGSTRTSGRPYEQYF
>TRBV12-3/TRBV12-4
CASSLQQGGEQYF
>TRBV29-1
CSADGRPGQGTEAFF
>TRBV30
CAWREGLLNSYNEQFF
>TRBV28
CASSLWVRGIQETQYF
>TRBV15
CATRTYNEQFF
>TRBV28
CATTFHPFELHF
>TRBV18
CASSPRGGDGWDTEAFF